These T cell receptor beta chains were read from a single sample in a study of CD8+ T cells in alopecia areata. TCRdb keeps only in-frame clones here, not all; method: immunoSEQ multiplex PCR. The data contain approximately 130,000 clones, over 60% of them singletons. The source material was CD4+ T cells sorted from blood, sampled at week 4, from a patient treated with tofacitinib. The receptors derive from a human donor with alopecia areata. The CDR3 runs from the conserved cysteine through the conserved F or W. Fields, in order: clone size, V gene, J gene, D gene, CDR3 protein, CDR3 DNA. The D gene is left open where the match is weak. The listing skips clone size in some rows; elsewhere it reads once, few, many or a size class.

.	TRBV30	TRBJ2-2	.	CAWSVKGMTGELFF	TGTGCCTGGAGTGTAAAGGGAATGACCGGGGAGCTGTTTTTT
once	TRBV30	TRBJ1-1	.	CAWSVSGYTEAFF	TGTGCCTGGAGTGTTTCCGGATACACTGAAGCTTTCTTT
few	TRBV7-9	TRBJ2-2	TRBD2	CASSSGGGGTGELFF	TGTGCCAGCAGCTCCGGCGGGGGAGGCACCGGGGAGCTGTTTTTT
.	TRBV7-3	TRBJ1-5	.	CASSPTGGQPQHF	TGTGCCAGCAGCCCTACAGGCGGACAGCCCCAGCATTTT
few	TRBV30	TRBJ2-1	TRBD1	CAWNWQGAADEQFF	TGTGCCTGGAATTGGCAGGGGGCCGCGGATGAGCAGTTCTTC
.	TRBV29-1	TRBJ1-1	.	CSVGGGNKNTEAFF	TGCAGCGTTGGCGGGGGAAACAAGAACACTGAAGCTTTCTTT
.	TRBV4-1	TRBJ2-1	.	CASSQDADVGNNEQFF	TGCGCCAGCAGCCAAGATGCGGACGTAGGCAACAATGAGCAGTTCTTC
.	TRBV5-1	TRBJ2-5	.	CASSLQGEETQYF	TGCGCCAGCAGCCTACAGGGAGAAGAGACCCAGTACTTC
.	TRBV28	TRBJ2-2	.	CASTPAGGTGELFF	TGTGCCAGCACCCCGGCAGGAGGGACCGGGGAGCTGTTTTTT
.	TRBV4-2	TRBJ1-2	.	CASSQESSLEGYGYTF	TGTGCCAGCAGCCAAGAGAGTTCGCTGGAGGGCTATGGCTACACCTTC
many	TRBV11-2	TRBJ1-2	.	CASSLAPGLGYGYTF	TGTGCCAGCAGCTTAGCTCCAGGGTTGGGGTATGGCTACACCTTC
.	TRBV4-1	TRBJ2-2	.	CASSQGIGRMNTGELFF	TGCGCCAGCAGCCAAGGGATAGGACGTATGAACACCGGGGAGCTGTTTTTT
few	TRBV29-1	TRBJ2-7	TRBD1	CSVIKGATGSAEQYF	TGCAGCGTTATCAAGGGGGCGACAGGGTCTGCCGAGCAGTACTTC
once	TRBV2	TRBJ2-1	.	CASSARLTLSVF	TGTGCCAGCAGTGCGCGACTAACTCTTTCAGTCTTC
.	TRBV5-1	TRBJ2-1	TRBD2	CASNLQTGGNEQFF	TGCGCCAGCAACTTACAGACCGGGGGGAATGAGCAGTTCTTC
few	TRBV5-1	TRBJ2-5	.	CASSFSGAETQYF	TGCGCCAGCAGCTTCTCAGGGGCAGAGACCCAGTACTTC
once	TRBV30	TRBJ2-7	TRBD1	CAWSPGQGYEQYF	TGTGCCTGGAGTCCGGGACAGGGATACGAGCAGTACTTC
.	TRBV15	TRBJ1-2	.	CATSRGSIYGYTF	TGTGCCACCAGCAGAGGCAGTATTTATGGCTACACCTTC
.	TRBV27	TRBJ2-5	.	CASAGRNQETQYF	TGTGCCAGCGCAGGCAGGAACCAAGAGACCCAGTACTTC
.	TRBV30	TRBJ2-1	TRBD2	CAWTKGTSGYNEQFF	TGTGCCTGGACAAAAGGGACTAGCGGGTACAATGAGCAGTTCTTC
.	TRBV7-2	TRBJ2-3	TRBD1	CASSLDRGHSTDTQYF	TGTGCCAGCAGCCTGGACAGGGGGCATAGCACAGATACGCAGTATTTT
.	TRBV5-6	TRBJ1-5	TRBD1	CASSFLRQGLINQPQHF	TGTGCCAGCAGCTTCTTGCGACAGGGGCTAATTAATCAGCCCCAGCATTTT
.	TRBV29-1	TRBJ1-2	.	CSVGGSDYGYTF	TGCAGCGTTGGGGGGTCTGACTATGGCTACACCTTC
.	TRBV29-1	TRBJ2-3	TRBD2	CSVALGKRGKSTDTQYF	TGCAGCGTAGCACTCGGGAAGCGGGGGAAGAGCACAGATACGCAGTATTTT
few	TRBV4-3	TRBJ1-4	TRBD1	CASSQGTGGAGKLFF	TGCGCCAGCAGCCAGGGAACAGGGGGCGCTGGGAAACTGTTTTTT
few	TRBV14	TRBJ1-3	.	CASSQRTPRGNTIYF	TGTGCCAGCAGCCAACGGACCCCGAGGGGAAACACCATATATTTT
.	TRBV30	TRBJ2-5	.	CAWSVRGETQYF	TGTGCCTGGAGTGTTCGCGGAGAGACCCAGTACTTC
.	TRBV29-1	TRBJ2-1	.	CSVDTRGDNEQFF	TGCAGCGTTGACACTAGAGGGGACAATGAGCAGTTCTTC
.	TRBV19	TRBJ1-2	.	CASRSSNYGYTF	TGTGCCAGCAGGTCGTCTAACTATGGCTACACCTTC
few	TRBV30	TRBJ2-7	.	CAWNQGGSSYEQYF	TGTGCCTGGAATCAGGGCGGAAGCTCCTACGAGCAGTACTTC
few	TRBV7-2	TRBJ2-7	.	CASSLMAIQSYEQYF	TGTGCCAGCAGCTTAATGGCTATTCAATCTTACGAGCAGTACTTC
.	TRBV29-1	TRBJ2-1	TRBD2	CSVEAAGGRDEQFF	TGCAGCGTTGAAGCGGCGGGGGGGCGAGATGAGCAGTTCTTC
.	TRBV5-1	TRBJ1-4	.	CASSSGLRATNEKLFF	TGCGCCAGCAGTTCCGGACTGCGTGCAACTAATGAAAAACTGTTTTTT
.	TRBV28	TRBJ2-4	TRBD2	CASRSLAGQYF	TGTGCCAGCAGATCACTAGCGGGTCAGTACTTC
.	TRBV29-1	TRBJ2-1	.	CSVELESSYNEQFF	TGCAGCGTTGAACTTGAGAGCTCCTACAATGAGCAGTTCTTC
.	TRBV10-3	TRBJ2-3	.	CAIRPGDTDTQYF	TGTGCCATCAGGCCAGGGGATACAGATACGCAGTATTTT
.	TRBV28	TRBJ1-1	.	CASSGVGTEAFF	TGTGCCAGCAGTGGGGTGGGCACTGAAGCTTTCTTT
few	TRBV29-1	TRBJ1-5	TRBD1	CSVEDSETGLSNQPQHF	TGCAGCGTTGAAGATTCCGAGACAGGGTTGAGCAATCAGCCCCAGCATTTT
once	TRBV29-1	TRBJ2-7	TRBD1	CSVEIGTGVYYEQYF	TGCAGCGTTGAAATAGGGACAGGAGTATACTACGAGCAGTACTTC
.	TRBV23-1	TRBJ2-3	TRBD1	CASSQRPRDRAEDTQYF	TGCGCCAGCAGTCAACGCCCCCGGGACAGGGCTGAAGATACGCAGTATTTT
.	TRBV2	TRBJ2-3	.	CASSPPGDHTDTQYF	TGTGCCAGCAGTCCGCCGGGGGATCACACAGATACGCAGTATTTT
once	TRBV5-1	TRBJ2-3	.	CASSFGPASTDTQYF	TGCGCCAGCAGCTTCGGACCAGCGAGCACAGATACGCAGTATTTT
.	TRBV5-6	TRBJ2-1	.	CASSLVGAYNEQFF	TGTGCCAGCAGCTTGGTGGGGGCCTACAATGAGCAGTTCTTC
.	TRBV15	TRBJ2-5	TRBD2	CATSAGTRQETQYF	TGTGCCACCAGCGCGGGGACTAGACAAGAGACCCAGTACTTC
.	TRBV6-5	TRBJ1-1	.	CASRTPRDTEAFF	TGTGCCAGCAGAACCCCGAGAGACACTGAAGCTTTCTTT
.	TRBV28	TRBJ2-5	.	CASSLTQETQYF	TGTGCCAGCAGTTTAACCCAAGAGACCCAGTACTTC